This TCR beta chain was documented in a study of CD8+ T cells in alopecia areata. Documented treatment: oral pan-JAK inhibitor, 5-10 mg twice daily. There are a few counts of this clone. This CDR3 is built from 16 residues. From germline, CDR1 is SNHLY and CDR2 FYNNEI. The ends lost 9 bases at V and 0 bases at J; junction bases unmatched: 11. Extracted RNA was reverse transcribed into cDNA, the sequencing template. Assay: immunoSEQ multiplex PCR; the TCRdb copy retains only in-frame clones and omits some. The data contain 80,000 to 100,000 clones, roughly 40% of them singletons. V is TRBV2 and J is TRBJ1-5, with TRBD1 matching 7 bases. This TCR was recovered from a human donor with alopecia areata. Sequencing used CD8+ T cells sorted from blood, obtained at week 24, from a patient treated with tofacitinib. Here the CDR3 DNA reads TGTGCCAGTACCGGGACAGCGGGGAGTAGCAATCAGCCCCAGCATTTT. This gives the protein CASTGTAGSSNQPQHF. Combining the CDR3 with reference TRBV2 and TRBJ1-5 gives the whole variable domain EPEVTQTPSHQVTQMGQEVILRCVPISNHLYFYWYRQILGQKVEFLVSFYNNEISEKSEIFDDQFSVERPDGSNFTLKIRSTKLEDSAMYFCASTGTAGSSNQPQHFGDGTRLSIL.